One and the same sample provided the 7 T cell receptor beta chains below, sequenced in a study of blood T cell repertoires in COVID-19. The protocol was immunoSEQ multiplex PCR, while the TCRdb copy is restricted to in-frame clones and leaves out a portion. The sample consists of 33,000 or so clones, 90% of them appearing once. Source material: peripheral blood. The receptors originated from a man between 65 and 85 years old with active or convalescent COVID-19.

The chain recombines TRBV5-1 with TRBJ2-7; maybe TRBD1 (6 bases). CDR3 length: 12 amino acids. Germline CDR1 is SGHRS and CDR2 is YFSETQ. Trimming left V 4 bases short and J 4 bases short, with 9 bases between. CDR3 region: CASSIQGYEQYF. The CDR3 nucleotides read TGCGCCAGCAGCATCCAGGGGTACGAGCAGTACTTC.

The rearrangement uses TRBV28 and TRBJ1-5, with 8 bases aligning to TRBD1. J gave up 5 bases and V 6 bases, and 9 bases lay outside the gene matches. Germline lookup yields CDR1 MDHEN and CDR2 SYDVKM. This CDR3 comprises 15 residues. This CDR3 reads CASSSSGTGDQPQHF. CDR3 nucleotide sequence: TGTGCCAGCAGCTCATCGGGGACAGGCGATCAGCCCCAGCATTTT.

The rearrangement joins TRBV7-6 to TRBJ2-7; TRBD1 matches 10 bases. The V gene end was trimmed by 5 bases and the J gene end by 5 bases; junction bases not matched to a gene: 9. Germline CDR1 is SGHVS and CDR2 is FNYEAQ. This CDR3 region has 15 residues. CDR3 residues: CASSKTGTGVDEQYF. In DNA form, the CDR3 reads TGTGCCAGCAGCAAAACCGGGACAGGGGTGGACGAGCAGTACTTC.

The gene calls are TRBV2 and TRBJ2-2, with TRBD1 matching over 9 bases. This CDR3 spans 14 amino acids. Germline assignment: CDR1 SNHLY and CDR2 FYNNEI. The V segment lost 8 bases and the J segment 1 base; nucleotides outside the gene matches: 2. The CDR3 bases are TGTGCCAGCGCGGGACAGGGGAACACCGGGGAGCTGTTTTTT. The encoded protein is CASAGQGNTGELFF. Full variable domain (rest looked up from reference TRBV2 and TRBJ2-2): EPEVTQTPSHQVTQMGQEVILRCVPISNHLYFYWYRQILGQKVEFLVSFYNNEISEKSEIFDDQFSVERPDGSNFTLKIRSTKLEDSAMYFCASAGQGNTGELFFGEGSRLTVL.

The chain recombines TRBV2 with TRBJ1-6, with 9 positions matching TRBD1. Germline CDR1 reads SNHLY; CDR2 reads FYNNEI. Trimming removed 4 bases from V and 9 bases from J; junction bases left unmatched: 4. There are 14 residues in the CDR3. The CDR3 DNA is TGTGCCAGCAGTGGGGAGACAGGGGGTTCACCCCTCCACTTT. Translation gives CASSGETGGSPLHF.

CDR3 bases: TGTGCCAGCACTCGGGACAGGGCTAATTCACCCCTCCACTTT. Translating gives CASTRDRANSPLHF. This chain uses TRBV27 with TRBJ1-6; TRBD1 matches 9 bases. The V gene's germline CDR1 is MNHEY and CDR2 SMNVEV (reference sequence). This CDR3 has 14 residues. V dropped 7 bases and J dropped 6; count of bases not matched to a gene: 4.

The genes are TRBV5-6 and TRBJ1-1; 8 nucleotides agree with TRBD1. The CDR3 contains 14 residues. V shed 2 bases and J 8 bases; nucleotides not matched to a gene: 8. Looked up from germline, CDR1 is SGHDT and CDR2 is YYEEEE. CDR3 in DNA: TGTGCCAGCAGCTTTAGCTTACAGGGGGGAGAAGCTTTCTTT. Translating it yields CASSFSLQGGEAFF.